A selection of T cell receptor beta chains follows, all from one sample in a study of blood T cell repertoires in COVID-19. TCRdb's copy holds only in-frame clones and misses some; the assay was immunoSEQ multiplex PCR. This repertoire shows about 120,000 clones, about nine tenths found once; its top ten account for more than 6%. Sequencing used peripheral blood. The receptor set was obtained from a human donor in a cohort sampled during active COVID-19. Both conserved end residues are part of each CDR3. Fields, in order: V gene, J gene, D gene, clone size, CDR3 protein, CDR3 DNA. The D gene is left open where the match is weak. For some rows the clone size is stated as once, few or many, or as a class when expanded; others skip it.

TRBV5-4	TRBJ2-7	TRBD1	-	CASSQGTGGNREQYF	TGTGCCAGCAGCCAAGGGACAGGGGGGAATCGGGAGCAGTACTTC
TRBV18	TRBJ2-5	-	-	CASSPQQQETQYF	TGTGCCAGCTCACCGCAACAGCAAGAGACCCAGTACTTC
TRBV6-5	TRBJ2-2	-	-	CASRQEDGELFF	TGTGCCTCCAGACAGGAAGACGGGGAGCTGTTTTTT
TRBV19	TRBJ2-5	TRBD2	-	CASSPVAGAGRETQYF	TGTGCCAGTAGTCCCGTAGCGGGAGCGGGGAGAGAGACCCAGTACTTC
TRBV5-4	TRBJ2-5	-	-	CASSLPRVETQYF	TGTGCCAGCAGCTTACCCAGGGTGGAGACCCAGTACTTC
TRBV15	TRBJ2-1	TRBD2	-	CATSPGLAGSEQFF	TGTGCCACCAGCCCGGGACTAGCGGGGAGTGAGCAGTTCTTC
TRBV28	TRBJ2-7	-	-	CASMRGRGHTYEQYF	TGTGCCAGCATGCGAGGGCGGGGGCACACCTACGAGCAGTACTTC
TRBV12-5	TRBJ2-5	TRBD2	-	CASGLSLAGEPGRETQYF	TGTGCTAGTGGTTTGTCCTTAGCGGGGGAGCCGGGTAGGGAGACCCAGTACTTC
TRBV18	TRBJ1-4	-	-	CASSPRSGYEKLFF	TGTGCCAGCTCACCACGGTCAGGGTATGAAAAACTGTTTTTT
TRBV28	TRBJ2-3	-	-	CASSPTSRRDTQYF	TGTGCCAGCAGCCCGACGAGTAGGAGAGATACGCAGTATTTT
TRBV7-6	TRBJ2-5	TRBD2	-	CASSLAPGVAGGQETQYF	TGTGCCAGCAGCTTAGCCCCCGGGGTAGCGGGGGGGCAAGAGACCCAGTACTTC
TRBV6-4	TRBJ1-2	TRBD1	-	CASSEWAGGHGYTF	TGTGCCAGCAGTGAGTGGGCAGGGGGCCATGGCTACACCTTC
TRBV27	TRBJ1-1	-	-	CASSLFNRVTEAFF	TGTGCCAGCAGTTTATTTAACAGGGTCACTGAAGCTTTCTTT
TRBV6-4	TRBJ2-1	TRBD2	-	CASSDSAYPVAGKFNEQFF	TGTGCCAGCAGTGACTCGGCCTACCCAGTAGCGGGAAAGTTCAATGAGCAGTTCTTC
TRBV2	TRBJ2-5	TRBD2	-	CASSGRASGVQETQYF	TGTGCCAGCAGTGGGCGGGCTAGCGGGGTACAAGAGACCCAGTACTTC
TRBV10-3	TRBJ1-6	TRBD1	-	CAISTGEMSSPLHF	TGTGCCATCTCGACAGGGGAAATGTCTTCACCCCTCCACTTT
TRBV27	TRBJ1-2	-	-	CASSLSAGVGYTF	TGTGCCAGCAGTTTATCGGCAGGGGTTGGCTACACCTTC
TRBV30	TRBJ2-5	-	-	CAWSHAGAGETQYF	TGTGCCTGGAGTCATGCAGGGGCCGGTGAGACCCAGTACTTC
TRBV24-1	TRBJ2-1	-	-	CATSDATDEQFF	TGTGCCACCAGTGACGCTACGGATGAGCAGTTCTTC
TRBV2	TRBJ2-1	TRBD2	-	CASSWDYPDNEQFF	TGTGCCAGCAGTTGGGACTACCCGGACAATGAGCAGTTCTTC
TRBV7-9	TRBJ2-5	TRBD2	-	CASRLGTTAETQYF	TGTGCCAGCAGACTCGGGACTACTGCAGAGACCCAGTACTTC
TRBV10-2	TRBJ1-6	TRBD1	-	CASSESVTGVGSPLHF	TGCGCCAGCAGTGAGTCGGTTACAGGGGTCGGTTCACCCCTCCACTTT
TRBV21-1	TRBJ1-5	-	-	CASSKGAGASNQPQHF	TGTGCCAGCAGCAAAGGGGCAGGGGCTAGCAATCAGCCCCAGCATTTT
TRBV28	TRBJ2-3	-	-	CASSLRGRQDVDTQYF	TGTGCCAGCAGTTTACGGGGTCGACAGGATGTAGATACGCAGTATTTT
TRBV12-3/TRBV12-4	TRBJ1-2	-	-	CASSLSVEGGYTF	TGTGCCAGCAGTTTGAGCGTGGAGGGCGGCTACACCTTC
TRBV29-1	TRBJ2-3	TRBD2	once	CSVELAGGPGRTDTQYF	TGCAGCGTTGAGTTAGCGGGAGGGCCTGGAAGGACAGATACGCAGTATTTT
TRBV10-3	TRBJ1-2	-	-	CAISEETSNYGYTF	TGTGCCATCAGTGAGGAGACATCCAACTATGGCTACACCTTC
TRBV5-4	TRBJ2-7	TRBD2	-	CASSSGLAGYEQYF	TGTGCCAGCAGCTCGGGACTAGCGGGCTACGAGCAGTACTTC
TRBV18	TRBJ1-5	-	few	CASSPPRETNQPQHF	TGTGCCAGCTCACCACCCCGGGAAACCAATCAGCCCCAGCATTTT
TRBV6-5	TRBJ1-2	-	-	CASRQGSHYGYTF	TGTGCCAGCAGACAGGGAAGTCACTATGGCTACACCTTC
TRBV19	TRBJ2-6	-	-	CASSIDRGAILSGANVLTF	TGTGCCAGTAGTATAGATCGGGGGGCCATCCTCTCTGGGGCCAACGTCCTGACTTTC
TRBV5-4	TRBJ2-2	TRBD2	-	CASTWVAGTGELFF	TGTGCCAGCACGTGGGTAGCGGGGACCGGGGAGCTGTTTTTT
TRBV5-1	TRBJ2-7	TRBD2	-	CASSSLTSGSSYEQYF	TGCGCCAGCAGCTCGTTAACTAGCGGGAGCTCCTACGAGCAGTACTTC
TRBV5-6	TRBJ2-1	TRBD2	-	CASSLPAGAPNEQFF	TGTGCCAGCAGCTTGCCAGCGGGGGCTCCCAATGAGCAGTTCTTC
TRBV10-3	TRBJ2-3	-	-	CAISESSLITDTQYF	TGTGCCATCAGTGAATCATCACTTATCACAGATACGCAGTATTTT
TRBV10-2	TRBJ1-4	-	-	CASRRTGPTNEKLFF	TGCGCCAGCAGAAGAACAGGGCCAACTAATGAAAAACTGTTTTTT
TRBV27	TRBJ1-3	-	-	CASSPRTQGGNTIYF	TGTGCCAGCAGTCCCCGGACCCAGGGTGGAAACACCATATATTTT
TRBV5-6	TRBJ1-5	-	-	CASSFRLGRISQPQHF	TGTGCCAGCAGCTTTCGTCTGGGCAGAATAAGTCAGCCCCAGCATTTT
TRBV19	TRBJ1-2	-	-	CASTTFNYGYTF	TGTGCCAGTACTACCTTCAACTATGGCTACACCTTC
TRBV11-2	TRBJ2-3	-	-	CASSLDPSRDTQYF	TGTGCCAGCAGCTTAGATCCTAGCAGAGATACGCAGTATTTT
TRBV6-5	TRBJ2-7	-	-	CASRSDSHYEQYF	TGTGCCAGCAGAAGCGACAGCCACTACGAGCAGTACTTC
TRBV19	TRBJ1-1	-	-	CASTDNTLMNTEAFF	TGTGCCAGTACCGATAACACCTTGATGAACACTGAAGCTTTCTTT